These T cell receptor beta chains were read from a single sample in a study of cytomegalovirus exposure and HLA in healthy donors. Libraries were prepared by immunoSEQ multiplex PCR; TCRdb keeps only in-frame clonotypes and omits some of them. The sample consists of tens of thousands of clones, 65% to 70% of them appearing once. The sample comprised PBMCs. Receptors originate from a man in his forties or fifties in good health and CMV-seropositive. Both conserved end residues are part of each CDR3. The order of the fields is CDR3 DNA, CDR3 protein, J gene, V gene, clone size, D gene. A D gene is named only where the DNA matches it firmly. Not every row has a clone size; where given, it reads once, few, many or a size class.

CDR3 DNA: TGCGCCAGCAGCGCATTAAAAGGACTAGCGTTGGAGACCCAGTACTTC
CDR3 protein: CASSALKGLALETQYF
J gene: TRBJ2-5
V gene: TRBV5-1
clone size: NA
D gene: TRBD2

CDR3 DNA: TGCACCAGCAGCCACGATCGGACAGTCGATGGGGGCTACACCTTC
CDR3 protein: CTSSHDRTVDGGYTF
J gene: TRBJ1-2
V gene: TRBV1
clone size: few
D gene: NA

CDR3 DNA: TGTGCCAGAAGCTTCACTACTAGCGGAGTCAAAGAGACCCAGTACTTC
CDR3 protein: CARSFTTSGVKETQYF
J gene: TRBJ2-5
V gene: TRBV5-3
clone size: few
D gene: TRBD2

CDR3 DNA: TGTGCCAGCAGCTACAGGGGGGGCAATCAGCCCCAGCATTTT
CDR3 protein: CASSYRGGNQPQHF
J gene: TRBJ1-5
V gene: TRBV5-6
clone size: NA
D gene: TRBD1

CDR3 DNA: TGTGCCAGCAGCCGTACAGAGTACGAGCAGTACTTC
CDR3 protein: CASSRTEYEQYF
J gene: TRBJ2-7
V gene: TRBV7-2
clone size: few
D gene: NA

CDR3 DNA: TGTGCCTCCCAAAGCGGGGGGGACTACAATGAGCAGTTCTTC
CDR3 protein: CASQSGGDYNEQFF
J gene: TRBJ2-1
V gene: TRBV30
clone size: NA
D gene: TRBD2

CDR3 DNA: TGTGCCAGCAGTTACTCGAGGCAGTCCGAGCAGTACTTC
CDR3 protein: CASSYSRQSEQYF
J gene: TRBJ2-7
V gene: TRBV6-5
clone size: once
D gene: NA

CDR3 DNA: TGTGCCAGCAGCGCCACTCTACAGGATCCCGTTGAAAACACCATATATTTT
CDR3 protein: CASSATLQDPVENTIYF
J gene: TRBJ1-3
V gene: TRBV11-2
clone size: few
D gene: NA

CDR3 DNA: TGCGCCAGCAGCCTAATAGCGGGGGAGAGCTACGAGCAGTACTTC
CDR3 protein: CASSLIAGESYEQYF
J gene: TRBJ2-7
V gene: TRBV5-1
clone size: NA
D gene: TRBD2

CDR3 DNA: TGTGCCAGCAGTTCGTCCGGACAGCCGTGGGAGACCCAGTACTTC
CDR3 protein: CASSSSGQPWETQYF
J gene: TRBJ2-5
V gene: TRBV28
clone size: NA
D gene: NA

CDR3 DNA: TGTGCCAGCAGTGGGGGACTGAATGAAAAACTGTTTTTT
CDR3 protein: CASSGGLNEKLFF
J gene: TRBJ1-4
V gene: TRBV2
clone size: few
D gene: NA

CDR3 DNA: TGTGCCAGCTCACCCCCCCCGGGGTATCAGGCCTTCTTT
CDR3 protein: CASSPPPGYQAFF
J gene: TRBJ1-1
V gene: TRBV18
clone size: NA
D gene: NA

CDR3 DNA: TGTGCCAGCAGCCCCCTCTCGGGGGGGTTCCAAGAGACCCAGTACTTC
CDR3 protein: CASSPLSGGFQETQYF
J gene: TRBJ2-5
V gene: TRBV14
clone size: NA
D gene: TRBD2

CDR3 DNA: TGTGCCAGCAGCCCAAAGGGATTACAGGGCGGAGATGGAAACACCATATATTTT
CDR3 protein: CASSPKGLQGGDGNTIYF
J gene: TRBJ1-3
V gene: TRBV7-9
clone size: NA
D gene: NA

CDR3 DNA: TGCAGCGTAGAGACGGGGGCAACTAATGAAAAACTGTTTTTT
CDR3 protein: CSVETGATNEKLFF
J gene: TRBJ1-4
V gene: TRBV29-1
clone size: few
D gene: NA

CDR3 DNA: TGTGCCAGCAGCCCGGGACTAGGGATATCCTACGAGCAGTACTTC
CDR3 protein: CASSPGLGISYEQYF
J gene: TRBJ2-7
V gene: TRBV5-4
clone size: NA
D gene: TRBD2

CDR3 DNA: TGTGCCAGCAGCTTCGGGAGTCGCCGGGGTGGGTTCTTC
CDR3 protein: CASSFGSRRGGFF
J gene: TRBJ2-1
V gene: TRBV5-6
clone size: few
D gene: NA

CDR3 DNA: TGTGCCAGCAGCCGATCCGAGCTTTATGGCTACACCTTC
CDR3 protein: CASSRSELYGYTF
J gene: TRBJ1-2
V gene: TRBV13
clone size: few
D gene: NA

CDR3 DNA: TGTGCCAGCAGCTTGAGCCTAACAGGGGAGGAGGAAAAACTGTTTTTT
CDR3 protein: CASSLSLTGEEEKLFF
J gene: TRBJ1-4
V gene: TRBV5-6
clone size: NA
D gene: TRBD1

CDR3 DNA: TGTGCCAGCAGCAGGACAGGGGTCTCTAATGAAAAACTGTTTTTT
CDR3 protein: CASSRTGVSNEKLFF
J gene: TRBJ1-4
V gene: TRBV28
clone size: NA
D gene: TRBD1

CDR3 DNA: TGTGCCACCCAACGAGGGGGGGCAGAGAACTATGGCTACACCTTC
CDR3 protein: CATQRGGAENYGYTF
J gene: TRBJ1-2
V gene: TRBV7-9
clone size: NA
D gene: NA

CDR3 DNA: TGCGCCAGCCGCATGAGCGGGACTGAAGCTTTCTTT
CDR3 protein: CASRMSGTEAFF
J gene: TRBJ1-1
V gene: TRBV10-2
clone size: NA
D gene: NA